Each of the 26 T cell receptor beta chains below was sequenced from the same sample in a study of molecular identifiers for immune sequencing clone quantification. MiXCR was run by TCRdb on the PCR reads, yielding one entry per CDR3 protein. The sample has 70,000 to 95,000 distinct CDR3 sequences, over 15% seen once. Specimen: naive CD8+ T cells from blood, with Jurkat cell RNA spiked in. Subset: FACS-sorted CD8+CD4-CCR7+CD45RA+ naive T cells. The receptors shown here come from a human donor in good health. Some libraries in this study had Jurkat cell RNA spiked in.

This clonotype was picked up many times. This rearrangement joins TRBV9 to TRBJ2-2; 8 bases line up with TRBD2. In germline, CDR1 is SGDLS, CDR2 YYNGEE. The V and J ends lost 4 bases and 6 bases, in that order; junction bases with no gene match: 11. This CDR3 has 16 residues. In DNA form, the CDR3 reads TGTGCCAGCAGCCCCCTTGGGGCGGGGGGACCCGGGGAGCTGTTTTTT. Residues: CASSPLGAGGPGELFF.

There are many counts of this clonotype. In DNA, the CDR3 is TGTGCCTGGAGCTTCGGCGGGGGCTCCTACGAGCAGTACTTC. Translated: CAWSFGGGSYEQYF. The chain links TRBV30 to TRBJ2-7, with TRBD2 identical over 7 bases. Germline V gene lookup returns CDR1 GTSNPN and CDR2 SVGIG (reference sequence). J lost 0 bases, V lost 3 bases, and 5 bases had no gene match. CDR3 length: 14 amino acids.

This clonotype occurred many times. The chain is built from TRBV7-9 and TRBJ1-1; 7 nucleotides match TRBD1. From germline, CDR1 is SEHNR and CDR2 FQNEAQ (reference sequence). This CDR3 comprises 15 residues. V dropped 5 bases and J dropped 6; count of bases not matched to a gene: 12. Here the CDR3 DNA reads TGTGCCAGCAGCGTAGGGGTAGGGGGCTTCGCTGAAGCTTTCTTT. It specifies CASSVGVGGFAEAFF.

The chain combines TRBV6-5 with TRBJ2-7; 7 positions match TRBD2. Germline V lookup: CDR1 MNHEY, CDR2 SVGAGI. Losses at the gene ends were 2 bases for V and 0 bases for J; bases not matched to a gene: 4. This CDR3 spans 15 amino acids. The CDR3 region is CASSYGGDGSYEQYF. The CDR3 bases are TGTGCCAGCAGTTACGGGGGGGACGGCTCCTACGAGCAGTACTTC.

Many counts were recorded for this clonotype. The chain joins TRBV14 to TRBJ2-5; D unclear. The CDR3 has 14 amino acids. Germline assignment: CDR1 SGHDN and CDR2 FVKESK. The V end was cut by 4 bases, the J end by 5 bases, with 14 bases between. The CDR3 loop reads CASSPGRRWETQYF. The CDR3 region has the DNA TGTGCCAGCAGCCCCGGCCGGCGGTGGGAGACCCAGTACTTC.

This clonotype was recorded at least ten times. Germline and junction disagree at one end, which may indicate a read error. The V gene is TRBV5-1, the J gene TRBJ1-1; D is ambiguous. The CDR3 runs 18 residues. The V gene's germline CDR1 is SGHRS and CDR2 YFSETQ. CDR3 coding DNA: TGCGCCGGCAGCTTGGCGTCCAGTCGAAGGGCCATGGGCACTGAAGCTTTCTTT. Protein product: CAGSLASSRRAMGTEAFF.

Note on this clonotype: Being one base from a much bigger clone, this may be a read error. V and J are TRBV9 and TRBJ1-1; weak D call: TRBD1 (6 bases). V lost 6 bases to trimming and J lost 4 bases, with 13 bases between them. The CDR3 totals 13 residues. Looked up from germline, CDR1 is SGDLS and CDR2 is YYNGEE. The CDR3 DNA reads as TGTGCCAGCACTACAGGGATCAGCACTGAAGCTTTCTTT. This encodes CASTTGISTEAFF.

The chain carries TRBV12-3 or TRBV12-4 and TRBJ1-6; 9 positions match TRBD1. V gave up 7 bases and J gave up 8 bases; unmatched junction bases: 6. CDR3 length: 14 residues. CDR3 nucleotide sequence: TGTGCCAGCACTACCGGGACAGGGTATTCACCCCTCCACTTT. Its translation: CASTTGTGYSPLHF.

This clonotype has ten or more counts. This sequence joins TRBV28 and TRBJ1-5; 9 nucleotides agree with TRBD1. CDR1 and CDR2 (germline): MDHEN, SYDVKM. Trimming cost V 5 bases and J 1 base; bases outside gene matches: 9. This CDR3 spans 17 amino acids. Here the CDR3 reads CASSPIGTGWSNQPQHF. CDR3 nucleotide sequence: TGTGCCAGCAGTCCTATTGGGACAGGGTGGAGCAATCAGCCCCAGCATTTT.

Points on this clonotype: Germline is not matched at one junction end, which may reflect a read error. The V and J genes are TRBV6-2 or TRBV6-3 and TRBJ2-5; 13 bases map to TRBD2. Germline CDR1 and CDR2: MNHEY and SVGEGT. The CDR3 sequence is 19 residues long. CDR3: CASSYSIGTSGENQETRYF. For the CDR3, the DNA is TGTGCCAGCAGTTACTCGATAGGGACTAGCGGGGAGAACCAAGAGACCCGGTACTTC.

Comment on this clonotype: A much larger clone differs from this one at a single base, so this may be a read error. This CDR3 fails to terminate in the conserved phenylalanine or tryptophan, so it likely reflects a read error. CDR3 in DNA: TGTGCCAGCAGCATGAGGGGGCTGGGAGAGACCCAGTACCTC. This encodes CASSMRGLGETQYL. The chain recombines TRBV11-2 with TRBJ2-5; 7 positions match TRBD1. The CDR3 is made up of 14 amino acids. Germline trimming cut 5 bases from V and 4 bases from J; bases unmatched to any gene: 7. Germline lookup yields CDR1 SGHAT and CDR2 FQNNGV.

There are many counts of this clonotype. The chain is built from TRBV9 and TRBJ2-7; TRBD1 matches 12 bases. CDR1 SGDLS and CDR2 YYNGEE come from the germline V gene. The length of the CDR3 is 14 residues. Germline trimming cut 2 bases from V and 6 bases from J; bases unmatched to any gene: 3. The CDR3 DNA sequence: TGTGCCAGCAGCGTTGGGACAGGGGGCGCCGAGCAGTACTTC. Residues: CASSVGTGGAEQYF. Looking up the rest from reference TRBV9 and TRBJ2-7 gives the full variable domain: DSGVTQTPKHLITATGQRVTLRCSPRSGDLSVYWYQQSLDQGLQFLIQYYNGEERAKGNILERFSAQQFPDLHSELNLSSLELGDSALYFCASSVGTGGAEQYFGPGTRLTVT.

This clonotype was seen more than once but under ten times. This chain joins TRBV20-1 and TRBJ2-7, with a tentative D call TRBD1 (5 bases). This CDR3 spans 15 amino acids. Trimming removed 0 bases at V and 3 bases at J, with 15 bases between. CDR1 and CDR2 from the germline V gene are DFQATT and SNEGSKA (reference sequence). The CDR3 coding sequence is TGCAGTGCTAGAGATCGAGACAGCGAGTTCTACGAGCAGTACTTC. Translation gives CSARDRDSEFYEQYF.

This clonotype was counted many times. This chain joins TRBV4-3 and TRBJ1-1, with a possible D match to TRBD1 (5 bases). The CDR3 is 13 residues long. Germline values: CDR1 LGHNA, CDR2 YSLEER. The V end lost 0 bases, the J end lost 10 bases, and 12 bases lay between the germline ends. The CDR3: CASSQDAGRGAFF. The CDR3 DNA reads TGCGCCAGCAGCCAAGATGCGGGAAGGGGAGCTTTCTTT.

To note about this clonotype: One junction end disagrees with the germline gene, perhaps due to a read error. The chain has TRBV6-5 and TRBJ2-3; weak D call: TRBD2 (5 bases). The CDR3 is 16 amino acids. The V gene's germline CDR1 is MNHEY and CDR2 SVGAGI. The CDR3 is CASGGPGMFSTDAQYF. The CDR3 DNA sequence: TGTGCCAGCGGCGGGCCCGGGATGTTTAGCACAGATGCGCAGTATTTT.

V and J are TRBV29-1 and TRBJ1-5; D uncertain. Germline V CDR1 and CDR2: SQVTM, ANQGSEA. V lost 4 bases and J 0 bases, leaving 10 bases between the germline ends. This CDR3 is 14 amino acids long. CDR3 residues: CSVASDSSNQPQHF. The CDR3 nucleotides read TGCAGCGTTGCCTCTGATAGTAGCAATCAGCCCCAGCATTTT.

The table lists this clonotype with many counts. In DNA form, the CDR3 reads TGCGCCAGCGGGCTAGGTGCGCTATCGAACACCGGGGAGCTGTTTTTT. It is translated as CASGLGALSNTGELFF. This sequence joins TRBV4-1 and TRBJ2-2; no clear D gene. The V and J ends lost 8 bases and 0 bases respectively, with 16 bases between them. This CDR3 contains 16 residues. CDR1 and CDR2 from the germline V gene are MGHRA and YSYEKL.

This clonotype was counted at least ten times. The chain is built from TRBV5-1 and TRBJ2-3; maybe TRBD2 (6 bases). V lost 2 bases and J lost 3, with 16 bases in between. Per the germline V gene, CDR1 is SGHRS and CDR2 is YFSETQ. CDR3 length equals 16 residues. This chain's CDR3 is CASSFGEWRVTDTQYF. DNA for the CDR3: TGCGCCAGCAGCTTCGGGGAGTGGAGGGTGACAGATACGCAGTATTTT.

Ten or more counts support this clonotype. The V call is TRBV7-8, the J call TRBJ2-7; D remains unclear. The CDR3 length is 13 residues. Germline assignment: CDR1 SGHVS and CDR2 FQNEAQ. Trimming removed 3 bases at V and 4 bases at J, with 10 bases between. CDR3 residues: CASSLGLSYEQYF. The CDR3, as DNA: TGTGCCAGCAGCTTGGGCCTATCTTACGAGCAGTACTTC.

This clonotype showed up many times. The chain has TRBV28 and TRBJ1-5; 9 bases are a match to TRBD1. The J segment lost 6 bases and the V segment lost 3 bases, leaving 3 bases of the junction unmatched. The CDR3 has 14 amino acids. Germline CDR1 MDHEN, CDR2 SYDVKM. This CDR3 is CASSFRQGVQPQHF. Written as DNA, the CDR3 is TGTGCCAGCAGTTTCAGACAGGGGGTTCAGCCCCAGCATTTT.

This clonotype occurred many times. This chain joins TRBV29-1 and TRBJ2-7; unclear D gene. Germline loops: CDR1 SQVTM, CDR2 ANQGSEA. The CDR3 runs to 12 residues. Between the trimmed V and J ends, which lost 2 bases and 3 bases, there was a span of 8 bases. CDR3 sequence: CSVESSGYEQYF. DNA of the CDR3: TGCAGCGTTGAATCCTCGGGCTACGAGCAGTACTTC.

Regarding this clonotype: This may arise from a read error, as a much more abundant clone is one base away. The chain links TRBV6-5 to TRBJ2-2, with D possibly being TRBD2 (5 bases). Germline CDR1 and CDR2: MNHEY and SVGAGI. CDR3 length: 13 residues. CDR3 sequence reads: CASGYGEGGELFF. The CDR3 DNA sequence: TGTGCCAGCGGTTACGGGGAAGGCGGGGAGCTGTTTTTT.

This clonotype came up many times. The chain recombines TRBV27 with TRBJ1-5, with unresolved D. Germline V CDR1 and CDR2: MNHEY, SMNVEV (reference sequence). This CDR3 has 14 residues. Trimming took 0 bases from V and 5 from J, leaving 8 bases between them. This CDR3 reads CASSLSGVYQPQHF. DNA for the CDR3: TGTGCCAGCAGTTTATCCGGGGTTTATCAGCCCCAGCATTTT.

The genes are TRBV5-1 and TRBJ2-3; 10 nucleotides match TRBD2. Trimming removed 6 bases from V and 0 bases from J; junction bases left unmatched: 4. Germline V gene sequence: CDR1 SGHRS, CDR2 YFSETQ. The CDR3 loop spans 15 amino acids. CDR3 bases: TGCGCCAGCAAATGGACTAGCGGTAGCACAGATACGCAGTATTTT. It specifies CASKWTSGSTDTQYF.

This rearrangement joins TRBV7-2 to TRBJ2-3, with D perhaps TRBD2 (6 bases). CDR3 length equals 17 residues. The V gene's germline CDR1 is SGHTA and CDR2 FQGNSA. The V and J ends lost 3 bases and 1 base respectively, with 17 bases between them. Written as DNA, the CDR3 is TGTGCCAGCAGCTTGGTTACGGGGGTCCTCGGCACAGATACGCAGTATTTT. Translating it yields CASSLVTGVLGTDTQYF. The entire variable domain, with the rest obtained from reference TRBV7-2 and TRBJ2-3, is as follows: GAGVSQSPSNKVTEKGKDVELRCDPISGHTALYWYRQSLGQGLEFLIYFQGNSAPDKSGLPSDRFSAERTGGSVSTLTIQRTQQEDSAVYLCASSLVTGVLGTDTQYFGPGTRLTVL.

This clonotype has just a few counts. The V gene is TRBV11-1, the J gene TRBJ2-7; TRBD2 is a possible D gene (5 bases). V dropped 5 bases and J dropped 0 bases, with 11 bases sitting between them. This CDR3 comprises 14 residues. The germline V gene encodes CDR1 SGHAT and CDR2 FQDESV (reference sequence). In DNA form, the CDR3 reads TGTGCCAGCAGCCTTAACGGGGTCTCCTACGAGCAGTACTTC. Residues: CASSLNGVSYEQYF.